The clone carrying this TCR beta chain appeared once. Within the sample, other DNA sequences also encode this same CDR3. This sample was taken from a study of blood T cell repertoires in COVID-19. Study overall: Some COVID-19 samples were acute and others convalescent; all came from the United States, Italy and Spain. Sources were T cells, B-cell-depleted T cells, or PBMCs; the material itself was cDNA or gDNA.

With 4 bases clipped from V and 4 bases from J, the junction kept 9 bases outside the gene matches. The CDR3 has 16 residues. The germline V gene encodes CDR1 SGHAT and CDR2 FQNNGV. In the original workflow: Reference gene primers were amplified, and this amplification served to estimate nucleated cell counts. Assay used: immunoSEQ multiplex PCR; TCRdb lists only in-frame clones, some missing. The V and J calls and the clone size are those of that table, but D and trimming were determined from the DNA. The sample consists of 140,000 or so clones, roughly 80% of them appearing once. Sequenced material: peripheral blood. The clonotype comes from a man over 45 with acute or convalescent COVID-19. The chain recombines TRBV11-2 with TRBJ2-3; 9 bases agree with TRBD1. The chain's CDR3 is CASSSRTGAVADTQYF. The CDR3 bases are TGTGCCAGCAGCTCCCGGACAGGGGCGGTGGCAGATACGCAGTATTTT.